This T cell receptor (beta chain) was recovered during a study of blood T cell repertoires in COVID-19. Turning to the study itself: Both acute and convalescent COVID-19 samples were obtained from the United States, Italy and Spain.

How the authors handled the data: Amplification of reference gene primers was used by the study to estimate nucleated cell counts. Profiled with immunoSEQ multiplex PCR; TCRdb holds only in-frame clones, not every one. The D gene and trimming were derived from the DNA, and the V and J assignments and clone size from that table. The sample records 65,000 to 90,000 clones, roughly 88% being singletons. The clonotype originates from a human donor in a cohort sampled during active COVID-19. The sequenced material came from peripheral blood.

The CDR3 DNA reads TGTGCCAGCAGCTTCGACAGTCTTGCCGGGGAGCTGTTTTTT. It translates to CASSFDSLAGELFF. The V call is TRBV11-3, the J call TRBJ2-2; a weak D match, TRBD1 (5 bases). The length of the CDR3 is 14 residues. V was shortened by 3 bases and J by 6 bases, with 11 bases between the two germline ends. Germline V lookup: CDR1 SGHNT, CDR2 YENEEA.